The rows below give T cell receptor beta chains drawn from one sample of a study of T cell repertoires in cytomegalovirus infection. The antigens these receptors bind are not known. TCRdb re-analysed the reads in MiXCR, keeping a single row per CDR3 protein. Altogether about 63,000 distinct CDR3 sequences are present, 20% to 25% being singletons, with the ten largest covering 73%. Source: CD8+ T cells from cultured PBMCs, taken from culture after CMV antigen stimulation. The receptors originated from a human donor in good health (CMV status not recorded). Some clones in this sample may be carry-over from other donors' samples. Each CDR3 is given with its conserved first and last residue. D genes are given only for firm matches. Size is stated for part of the rows, as once, few or many counts, or as a class when the clone is expanded.

d_call	j_call	v_call	clone_size	cdr3_nt	cdr3_aa
TRBD1	TRBJ2-2	TRBV6-5	few	TGTGCCAGCACCCCCCTTCACGACAGGGAGAACACCGGGGAGCTGTTTTTT	CASTPLHDRENTGELFF
.	TRBJ2-7	TRBV7-2	few	TGTGCCAGCAGCTATGGGCCATCAGCGGCCTACGAGCAGTACTTC	CASSYGPSAAYEQYF
TRBD1	TRBJ2-3	TRBV6-2/TRBV6-3	.	TGTGCCAGCAGTTACGGAGCCCCAGGGGGTTCTAGCACAGATACGCAGTATTTT	CASSYGAPGGSSTDTQYF
.	TRBJ1-2	TRBV12-3/TRBV12-4	few	TGTGCCAGCGGGAGGGACCGGGCCTCCTATGGCTACACCTTC	CASGRDRASYGYTF
TRBD1	TRBJ2-7	TRBV7-2	few	TGTGCCAGCAGCCTTACGACAGGGCCCTCCTACGAGCAGTACTTC	CASSLTTGPSYEQYF
.	TRBJ2-7	TRBV12-3/TRBV12-4	few	TGTGCCAGCAGCCGACAGGCTGCCTTCTACGAGCAGTACTTC	CASSRQAAFYEQYF
.	TRBJ1-6	TRBV27	few	TGTGCCAGCAGTGGCTTAGGTTCACCCCTCCACTTT	CASSGLGSPLHF
TRBD1	TRBJ1-1	TRBV7-9	few	TGTGCCAGCAGCACCCCGACAGGGGGGGACACTGAAGCTTTCTTT	CASSTPTGGDTEAFF
.	TRBJ2-7	TRBV7-2	few	TGTGCCAGCAGCTTAACGCAGGTCTACGAGCAGTACTTC	CASSLTQVYEQYF
TRBD1	TRBJ1-4	TRBV11-2	few	TGTGCCAGCAGCCCCGGGACAGGGTGGGAAAAACTGTTTTTT	CASSPGTGWEKLFF
.	TRBJ2-1	TRBV7-8	few	TGTGCCAGCAGCTTAGCGCCTAGGGCTAGCTCCTACAATGAGCAGTTCTTC	CASSLAPRASSYNEQFF
.	TRBJ1-2	TRBV7-2	.	TGTGCCAGCAGCTTAGGACAGCTTTATGGCTACACCTTC	CASSLGQLYGYTF
.	TRBJ1-2	TRBV7-9	once	TGTGCCAGCAGCCTGGGGACCGCCGAGGGCTACACCTTC	CASSLGTAEGYTF
.	TRBJ1-1	TRBV20-1	many	TGCAGTGCTAGAGATCCAAACAGGCTAACTGAAGCTTTCTTT	CSARDPNRLTEAFF
.	TRBJ1-1	TRBV11-2	few	TGTGCCAGCAGCTTAGGCATTGGGACTGAAGCTTTCTTT	CASSLGIGTEAFF
TRBD2	TRBJ2-2	TRBV6-5	many	TGTGCCAGCAGCCTCGGACTAGCGGGGACCAGGGAGCTGTTTTTT	CASSLGLAGTRELFF
TRBD1	TRBJ2-7	TRBV29-1	.	TGCAGCGCCATAGGGACAGGGAACAGCTACGAGCAGTACTTC	CSAIGTGNSYEQYF
.	TRBJ1-5	TRBV27	few	TGTGCCAGCAGTTTTGCGGCGCGGCGCAATCAGCCCCAGCATTTT	CASSFAARRNQPQHF
.	TRBJ1-5	TRBV6-2/TRBV6-3	few	TGTGCCAGCAGTTCACATGCGGGTAATCAGCCCCAGCATTTT	CASSSHAGNQPQHF
.	TRBJ2-2	TRBV4-3	few	TGCGCCAGCAGCCTCCTTCGGTCGGCGAACACCGGGGAGCTGTTTTTT	CASSLLRSANTGELFF
.	TRBJ1-1	TRBV28	few	TGTGCCAGCAGTTTTCCGACGAACACTGAAGCTTTCTTT	CASSFPTNTEAFF
.	TRBJ1-6	TRBV12-3/TRBV12-4	many	TGTGCCAGCAGTTTAGGGGGACAAGGCTCTTCACCCCTCCACTTT	CASSLGGQGSSPLHF
.	TRBJ1-2	TRBV28	.	TGTGCCAGCAGTTTATCAGGGAAGCTTACTGGCTACACCTTC	CASSLSGKLTGYTF
.	TRBJ2-3	TRBV12-3/TRBV12-4	few	TGTGCCAGCAGTTTAACCTATCCTAGCACAGATACGCAGTATTTT	CASSLTYPSTDTQYF
.	TRBJ2-7	TRBV4-1	few	TGCGCCAGCAGCCAAAGGGGCGACTACGAGCAGTACTTC	CASSQRGDYEQYF
.	TRBJ1-2	TRBV20-1	.	TGCAGGACACCTAGCCTAGTGCTAGAAGAGGGGGGGCCCTATGGCTACACCTTC	CRTPSLVLEEGGPYGYTF
.	TRBJ2-7	TRBV7-8	many	TGTGCCAGCAGCTTAGACGAGACGGCTTTGGAGTACTTC	CASSLDETALEYF
.	TRBJ1-3	TRBV7-2	.	TGTGCCAGCAGCTTAGACGCTAGGAGGTCGGGAAACACCATATATTTT	CASSLDARRSGNTIYF
TRBD1	TRBJ2-7	TRBV4-1	few	TGCGCCAGCAGCCAAGAGACAGGGGACGAGCAGTACTTC	CASSQETGDEQYF
TRBD1	TRBJ2-7	TRBV7-9	few	TGTGCCAGCAGCTTAGGTGTGGGACAGGGACTTAGAGAGCAGTACTTC	CASSLGVGQGLREQYF
.	TRBJ1-4	TRBV19	few	TGTGCCAGTAGTAATGACATCCGGTTCGAGGGAGAAAAACTGTTTTTT	CASSNDIRFEGEKLFF
.	TRBJ2-7	TRBV6-2/TRBV6-3	.	TGTGCCAGCAGTTACAACTCCCTAAGCTCCTACGAGCAGTACTTC	CASSYNSLSSYEQYF
.	TRBJ2-5	TRBV7-8	.	TGTGCCAGCAGCTCGTGGACAGCCCAAGAGACCCAGTACTTC	CASSSWTAQETQYF
.	TRBJ2-5	TRBV7-2	few	TGTGCCAGCAGCTTCTCGGGGGCGGGGTTGGAGACCCAGTACTTC	CASSFSGAGLETQYF
TRBD2	TRBJ2-1	TRBV7-3	few	TGTGCCAGCAGCATCGGACTAGCGAGGAATGAGCAGTTCTTC	CASSIGLARNEQFF
TRBD2	TRBJ2-1	TRBV24-1	.	TGTGCCACCAGTGATCCGAGTGGGACTAGCGGGAGGGTATACAATGAGCAGTTCTTC	CATSDPSGTSGRVYNEQFF
.	TRBJ1-1	TRBV6-2/TRBV6-3	.	TGTGCCAGCAGTTCGTCACAGGGATGGACTGAAGCTTTCTTT	CASSSSQGWTEAFF
TRBD1	TRBJ1-1	TRBV4-3	few	TGCGCCAGCAGCCTCGGACAGGGCACTTTGGAGAACACTGAAGCTTTCTTT	CASSLGQGTLENTEAFF
.	TRBJ2-2	TRBV7-8	few	TGTGCCAGCAGCCCCACGATTGGGGGGAACACCGGGGAGCTGTTTTTT	CASSPTIGGNTGELFF
.	TRBJ1-6	TRBV7-8	.	TGTGCCAGCAGGCCTCCGGGGGCGCCGGAAAATTCACCCCTCCACTTT	CASRPPGAPENSPLHF